This note documents a single T cell receptor beta chain sequence. Its target is not known. This sample was included in a study of blood T cells in healthy people across ages. Study summary: When template switching was applied, about one barcoded beta molecule was captured per two T cells.

Germline CDR1 is MNHEY and CDR2 is SMNVEV (reference sequence). The CDR3 contains 16 residues. Losses at the gene ends were 5 bases for V and 4 bases for J; bases not matched to a gene: 12. Regarding the study as a whole: Roughly linear age-related decline in beta diversity appeared, significant by age 40.

The use of a sample-barcoded 5' primer and a J-beta primer mix characterized a second PCR of 7 to 11 cycles. CDR3-containing paired-end reads numbered at least 2.5 million in each sample. One entry per CDR3 protein, called by TCRdb with MiXCR from the 5' RACE reads. Of 1.2 million to 1.5 million distinct CDR3 sequences listed, around 59% are singletons. This chain connects TRBV27 to TRBJ2-3, with 7 nucleotides matching TRBD1. This clonotype was sampled from a man between 18 and 29 years old in good health. Sequencing was carried out using blood. The CDR3 DNA reads TGTGCCAGCAGTCCAATACAGGGACAGAGACCAGATACGCAGTATTTT. It is translated as CASSPIQGQRPDTQYF.